The 20 T cell receptor beta chains given below trace back to one sample, sequenced in a study of blood T cell repertoires in COVID-19. Repertoires were generated with immunoSEQ multiplex PCR, while TCRdb's copy carries only in-frame clones and drops some. The data contain around 140,000 clones, 86% of them seen just once; the ten biggest clones take up around 4.5%. What was sequenced was PBMCs or T cells enriched from blood (not recorded which). All receptors derive from a man aged 50 or older who had recovered from COVID-19.

The CDR3 loop reads CASSLGGLPSSYEQYF. CDR3 DNA: TGCGCCAGCAGCTTGGGCGGACTACCCAGCTCCTACGAGCAGTACTTC. The V call is TRBV5-1, the J call TRBJ2-7, with D tentatively TRBD2 (6 bases). V dropped 0 bases and J dropped 0 bases, with 13 bases sitting between them. Germline V CDR1 and CDR2: SGHRS, YFSETQ. The CDR3 has 16 amino acids. The whole variable domain, remainder taken from reference TRBV5-1 and TRBJ2-7, is KAGVTQTPRYLIKTRGQQVTLSCSPISGHRSVSWYQQTPGQGLQFLFEYFSETQRNKGNFPGRFSGRQFSNSRSEMNVSTLELGDSALYLCASSLGGLPSSYEQYFGPGTRLTVT.

The rearrangement joins TRBV29-1 to TRBJ1-4; 7 bases fit TRBD1. This CDR3 has 11 amino acids. Looked up from germline, CDR1 is SQVTM and CDR2 is ANQGSEA. Trimming cost V 4 bases and J 8 bases; bases outside gene matches: 1. The CDR3 nucleotides are TGCAGCGTTGGCAGGGGGGAAAAACTGTTTTTT. Translation gives CSVGRGEKLFF.

A single count supports this clone. The chain employs TRBV7-3 and TRBJ1-1, with D unclear. Deletions cut 2 bases from V and 4 bases from J, with 11 bases between. The CDR3 spans 14 residues. Germline assignment: CDR1 SGHTA and CDR2 FQGTGA. In DNA form, the CDR3 reads TGTGCCAGCAGCTTAGACGTGGGCCGCACTGAAGCTTTCTTT. Protein: CASSLDVGRTEAFF.

V gene TRBV19 combines with J gene TRBJ2-3; 7 bases are a match to TRBD2. The V and J ends lost 6 bases and 8 bases, in that order; junction bases with no gene match: 5. The CDR3 sequence is 12 residues long. Germline values: CDR1 LNHDA, CDR2 SQIVND (reference sequence). The CDR3, as DNA: TGTGCCAGTAGAAGCGGGAAGGCTACGCAGTATTTT. It yields the protein CASRSGKATQYF.

The chain links TRBV9 to TRBJ2-2; 8 nucleotides agree with TRBD1. The CDR3 loop spans 16 amino acids. The junction had 5 bases not matched to a gene; V was cut back by 0 bases and J by 4 bases. From germline, CDR1 is SGDLS and CDR2 YYNGEE. The CDR3 region is CASSVAGGWRTGELFF. The CDR3 DNA sequence: TGTGCCAGCAGCGTAGCAGGGGGCTGGCGCACCGGGGAGCTGTTTTTT.

This clone was detected only a few times. The chain recombines TRBV24-1 with TRBJ2-3, with D perhaps matching TRBD1 (6 bases). Trimming stripped 9 bases from V and 1 base from J, with 10 bases between. The CDR3 has 13 residues. Germline V gene lookup returns CDR1 KGHDR and CDR2 SFDVKD. This CDR3 reads CATGAGGTDTQYF. CDR3 DNA: TGTGCCACCGGGGCAGGGGGCACAGATACGCAGTATTTT.

The gene calls are TRBV5-4 and TRBJ1-1; perhaps TRBD1 as D (6 bases). With 2 bases removed from V and 0 bases from J, the gap between germline ends came to 11 bases. This CDR3 contains 15 residues. From germline, CDR1 is SGHNT and CDR2 YYREEE (reference sequence). This chain's CDR3 is CASSLAGHLNTEAFF. DNA of the CDR3: TGTGCCAGCAGCTTAGCGGGACACCTGAACACTGAAGCTTTCTTT.

This chain joins TRBV7-2 and TRBJ2-5, with TRBD2 matching 8 bases. The CDR3 length is 12 residues. Trimming cost V 6 bases and J 4 bases; bases outside gene matches: 1. The germline gives CDR1 SGHTA, CDR2 FQGNSA. Here the CDR3 reads CASRAGVETQYF. Written as DNA, the CDR3 is TGTGCCAGCAGAGCGGGGGTAGAGACCCAGTACTTC.

The chain links TRBV28 to TRBJ1-2, with unresolved D. The CDR3 is 12 amino acids. Trimming took 4 bases from V and 2 from J, leaving 5 bases between them. Looked up from germline, CDR1 is MDHEN and CDR2 is SYDVKM. CDR3 loop: CASSSVNYGYTF. CDR3 DNA: TGTGCCAGCAGTTCTGTCAACTATGGCTACACCTTC.

V and J are TRBV20-1 and TRBJ2-7; D is uncertain. CDR3 length: 10 amino acids. CDR1 is DFQATT, CDR2 SNEGSKA, per germline (reference sequence). Trimming removed 6 bases at V and 1 base at J, with 4 bases between. In DNA form, the CDR3 reads TGCAGTGCAGCTTCCTACGAGCAGTACTTC. Amino acid sequence: CSAASYEQYF.

This chain links TRBV28 with TRBJ2-1; the match to TRBD2 covers 8 bases. This CDR3 region has 19 residues. Losses at the gene ends were 6 bases for V and 8 bases for J; bases not matched to a gene: 24. The germline CDR1 and CDR2 sequences are MDHEN and SYDVKM. Written as DNA, the CDR3 is TGTGCCAGCAGCGATTATATCCGGCGACTAGCGACGACAGGACATGAGCAGTTCTTC. Residues: CASSDYIRRLATTGHEQFF.

The chain links TRBV9 to TRBJ2-3, with a possible D match to TRBD1 (7 bases). With 3 bases removed from V and 3 bases from J, the gap between germline ends came to 17 bases. Germline CDR1 and CDR2: SGDLS and YYNGEE. The length of the CDR3 is 16 residues. The CDR3 protein is CASSASGGRLTDTQYF. The CDR3 bases are TGTGCCAGCAGCGCCTCAGGGGGGCGCCTAACAGATACGCAGTATTTT.

The CDR3 sequence is CASSRGQEYFYGYTF. Written as DNA, the CDR3 is TGTGCCAGCAGTAGGGGACAGGAGTACTTCTATGGCTACACCTTC. The chain joins TRBV27 to TRBJ1-2; 8 bases are a match to TRBD1. The ends lost 5 bases at V and 4 bases at J; junction bases unmatched: 9. The CDR3 covers 15 residues. Germline-derived CDR1 and CDR2 are MNHEY and SMNVEV (reference sequence).

This clone came up a few times. The rearrangement joins TRBV7-9 to TRBJ2-1, with a possible D match to TRBD2 (7 bases). Germline V CDR1 and CDR2: SEHNR, FQNEAQ (reference sequence). The CDR3 has 15 amino acids. V lost 4 bases, J lost 5 bases, and 15 bases lay in between. The CDR3 loop reads CASSSGGRRNNEQFF. In DNA form, the CDR3 reads TGTGCCAGCAGCTCGGGGGGCAGGCGCAACAATGAGCAGTTCTTC.

This clone was counted a single time. The rearrangement joins TRBV7-2 to TRBJ2-1; TRBD2 matches at 10 bases. The CDR3 is made up of 15 amino acids. Per the germline V gene, CDR1 is SGHTA and CDR2 is FQGNSA. J gave up 6 bases and V 5 bases, and 7 bases lay outside the gene matches. The CDR3 DNA is TGTGCCAGCAGCCTACAAAGCGGGGGGGCCAATGAGCAGTTCTTC. It specifies CASSLQSGGANEQFF.

The chain couples TRBV29-1 to TRBJ1-5; 7 nucleotides agree with TRBD1. Germline CDR1 and CDR2: SQVTM and ANQGSEA. CDR3 size: 14 residues. The V and J ends lost 6 bases and 2 bases, in that order; junction bases with no gene match: 7. CDR3: CSVRQGGGNQPQHF. The CDR3 DNA reads as TGCAGCGTGCGACAGGGTGGAGGCAATCAGCCCCAGCATTTT.

The chain joins TRBV18 to TRBJ1-1; D is perhaps TRBD1 (6 bases). V lost 0 bases to trimming and J lost 1 base, with 12 bases between them. Germline CDR1 and CDR2: KGHSH and LQKENI. CDR3 length equals 16 residues. The CDR3 here is CASSPPSVRGNTEAFF. DNA for the CDR3: TGTGCCAGCTCACCACCGAGCGTCAGGGGGAACACTGAAGCTTTCTTT.

V is TRBV7-2 and J is TRBJ1-3; a possible D gene is TRBD1 (6 bases). CDR1 and CDR2 (germline): SGHTA, FQGNSA. This CDR3 comprises 14 residues. V lost 8 bases to trimming and J lost 2 bases, with 13 bases between them. The CDR3 here is CASAWGPAGNTIYF. CDR3 bases: TGTGCCAGCGCTTGGGGGCCCGCTGGAAACACCATATATTTT. Drawing the rest from reference TRBV7-2 and TRBJ1-3, the complete variable domain is GAGVSQSPSNKVTEKGKDVELRCDPISGHTALYWYRQSLGQGLEFLIYFQGNSAPDKSGLPSDRFSAERTGGSVSTLTIQRTQQEDSAVYLCASAWGPAGNTIYFGEGSWLTVV.

This clone appeared once. In nucleotides, the CDR3 is TGTGCCAGCAGCACGCGGGGGCAGGGGAACATTCAGTACTTC. This encodes CASSTRGQGNIQYF. The chain is built from TRBV7-9 and TRBJ2-4, with a weak D call TRBD2 (7 bases). Per germline, CDR1 SEHNR and CDR2 FQNEAQ (reference sequence). The ends were cut back, 5 bases at V and 7 bases at J, with 15 bases in the middle. This CDR3 is built from 14 residues. Combining the CDR3 with reference TRBV7-9 and TRBJ2-4 gives the whole variable domain DTGVSQNPRHKITKRGQNVTFRCDPISEHNRLYWYRQTLGQGPEFLTYFQNEAQLEKSRLLSDRFSAERPKGSFSTLEIQRTEQGDSAMYLCASSTRGQGNIQYFGAGTRLSVL.

The rearrangement uses TRBV20-1 and TRBJ1-2; no reliable D call. V dropped 6 bases and J dropped 4 bases, with 9 bases sitting between them. This CDR3 is built from 11 residues. Germline V gene data show CDR1 as DFQATT and CDR2 as SNEGSKA (reference sequence). CDR3 DNA: TGCAGTGCCCAGGATCGCTATGGCTACACCTTC. Its protein product is CSAQDRYGYTF.